One and the same sample provided the 28 T cell receptor beta chains below, sequenced in a study of PD-L1 blockade in urothelial cancer. Some clones are missing from TCRdb's copy, which holds only in-frame ones; the method was immunoSEQ multiplex PCR. The repertoire consists of tens of thousands of clones, with roughly 86% occurring once and the leading ten covering 16%. Sample: PBMCs, taken around atezolizumab (anti-PD-L1) treatment. The source of these receptors is a man aged 55 to 69 with urothelial cancer.

The chain combines TRBV29-1 with TRBJ2-7; 13 positions agree with TRBD2. V lost 6 bases to trimming and J lost 2 bases; unmatched junction nucleotides: 1. CDR1 is SQVTM and CDR2 is ANQGSEA in the germline V gene. The length of the CDR3 is 13 residues. The CDR3 protein is CSVGTSGAYEQYF. CDR3 coding DNA: TGCAGCGTGGGGACTAGCGGGGCCTACGAGCAGTACTTC.

J is TRBJ2-5 and V is TRBV2, with D possibly being TRBD1 (5 bases). Germline CDR1 SNHLY, CDR2 FYNNEI. Trimming cost V 4 bases and J 10 bases, with 10 bases left between them. The CDR3 totals 11 residues. The CDR3 sequence is CASSGGWDQYF. In DNA form, the CDR3 reads TGTGCCAGCAGTGGGGGCTGGGACCAGTACTTC.

The rearrangement uses TRBV19 and TRBJ1-2, with D possibly matching TRBD1 (6 bases). The CDR3 spans 16 residues. The V and J ends lost 5 bases and 10 bases respectively, with 26 bases between them. Looked up from germline, CDR1 is LNHDA and CDR2 is SQIVND (reference sequence). The CDR3 nucleotides are TGTGCCAGTAGTCCGCCCGGGGGGGGACACAATAATGTCTACACCTTC. Its translation: CASSPPGGGHNNVYTF.

The chain recombines TRBV4-2 with TRBJ2-1, with 7 positions matching TRBD2. J was trimmed by 2 bases and V by 0 bases; bases with no gene match: 4. The CDR3 length is 16 residues. Per the germline V gene, CDR1 is LGHNA and CDR2 is YNFKEQ. For the CDR3, the DNA is TGTGCCAGCAGCCAAGAGCCGGGGGGAACCTACAATGAGCAGTTCTTC. Its translation: CASSQEPGGTYNEQFF.

This clone came up once. The chain combines TRBV2 with TRBJ1-2; TRBD1 agrees at 9 bases. The CDR3 has 13 amino acids. The junction had 5 bases not matched to a gene; V was cut back by 4 bases and J by 8 bases. Germline CDR1 and CDR2: SNHLY and FYNNEI. Here the CDR3 DNA reads TGTGCCAGCAGTGTCTACAGGGGGCACGGCTACACCTTC. Protein: CASSVYRGHGYTF. The full variable domain, its missing parts supplied by reference TRBV2 and TRBJ1-2, is EPEVTQTPSHQVTQMGQEVILRCVPISNHLYFYWYRQILGQKVEFLVSFYNNEISEKSEIFDDQFSVERPDGSNFTLKIRSTKLEDSAMYFCASSVYRGHGYTFGSGTRLTVV.

This clone was seen just once. The gene calls are TRBV9 and TRBJ2-5; TRBD2 is a possible D gene (5 bases). This CDR3 spans 16 amino acids. V was trimmed by 0 bases and J by 5 bases, leaving 17 bases between them. Per the germline V gene, CDR1 is SGDLS and CDR2 is YYNGEE. In nucleotides, the CDR3 is TGTGCCAGCAGCGTAGGCGCTCTGGAGGATCGGGAGACCCAGTACTTC. This translates into CASSVGALEDRETQYF.

V usage is TRBV5-1 and J usage is TRBJ2-1, with 9 bases that match TRBD1. The CDR3 length is 16 residues. V trimming: 4 bases; J trimming: 6 bases; junction bases outside the gene matches: 11. Germline V lookup: CDR1 SGHRS, CDR2 YFSETQ. This chain's CDR3 is CASSANPGTGINEQFF. For the CDR3, the DNA is TGCGCCAGCAGCGCCAACCCCGGGACAGGGATCAATGAGCAGTTCTTC.

The chain joins TRBV7-9 to TRBJ2-2, with D possibly matching TRBD2 (5 bases). V lost 1 base, J lost 1 base, and 10 bases lay in between. Per the germline V gene, CDR1 is SEHNR and CDR2 is FQNEAQ (reference sequence). The CDR3 runs to 16 residues. This chain's CDR3 is CASSLGSGRNTGELFF. The CDR3 coding sequence is TGTGCCAGCAGCTTAGGGTCGGGGAGGAACACCGGGGAGCTGTTTTTT.

This chain joins TRBV30 and TRBJ2-2; no clear D gene. The CDR3 consists of 14 residues. CDR1 is GTSNPN, CDR2 SVGIG, per germline (reference sequence). The V end lost 3 bases, the J end lost 7 bases, and 15 bases lay between the germline ends. The CDR3: CAWREFIAGGELFF. The CDR3 coding sequence is TGTGCCTGGAGGGAGTTCATAGCCGGCGGGGAGCTGTTTTTT.

The V gene is TRBV6-5, the J gene TRBJ2-5; D may be TRBD2 (5 bases). The CDR3 loop spans 14 amino acids. V gave up 2 bases and J gave up 5 bases, with 12 bases separating them. Germline loops: CDR1 MNHEY, CDR2 SVGAGI. The CDR3 protein is CASSYLRGWETQYF. The CDR3 nucleotides read TGTGCCAGCAGTTACCTCCGGGGATGGGAGACCCAGTACTTC.

V and J are TRBV27 and TRBJ1-5; TRBD1 is a possible D gene (6 bases). V was cut by 6 bases and J by 6 bases, with 12 bases left in between. The length of the CDR3 is 13 residues. Germline loops: CDR1 MNHEY, CDR2 SMNVEV (reference sequence). CDR3 amino acids: CASRQGPSQPQHF. As DNA, the CDR3 is TGTGCCAGCAGGCAGGGGCCCAGTCAGCCCCAGCATTTT.

The gene calls are TRBV27 and TRBJ1-6; weak D call: TRBD1 (5 bases). Trimming pared 3 bases from V and 10 bases from J, leaving 13 bases between. Germline values: CDR1 MNHEY, CDR2 SMNVEV (reference sequence). The CDR3 runs 14 residues. The CDR3 sequence is CASSFGQGGSPLHF. CDR3 DNA: TGTGCCAGCAGTTTCGGGCAGGGAGGATCACCCCTCCACTTT.

This clone was seen once. The chain uses TRBV16 and TRBJ1-5, with D perhaps TRBD1 (5 bases). The length of the CDR3 is 13 residues. From germline, CDR1 is KGHSY and CDR2 FQNENV. V lost 3 bases, J lost 3 bases, and 6 bases lay in between. The CDR3 loop is CASSQGLNQPQHF. The CDR3 nucleotides are TGTGCCAGCAGCCAGGGACTCAATCAGCCCCAGCATTTT.

This chain joins TRBV4-1 and TRBJ2-1; D perhaps matches TRBD2 (6 bases). This CDR3 region has 16 residues. From germline, CDR1 is MGHRA and CDR2 YSYEKL. Trimming stripped 8 bases from V and 2 bases from J, with 19 bases between. The CDR3 bases are TGCGCCAGCCGGGGGTTCCAATCTCTTCCCTACAATGAGCAGTTCTTC. Translating gives CASRGFQSLPYNEQFF.

In this sample, this clone turned up once. The chain has TRBV6-5 and TRBJ1-4, with 9 nucleotides matching TRBD1. V dropped 2 bases and J dropped 15; count of bases not matched to a gene: 1. There are 11 residues in the CDR3. CDR1 and CDR2 (germline): MNHEY, SVGAGI. CDR3: CASSYGQGLFF. Here the CDR3 DNA reads TGTGCCAGCAGTTACGGACAGGGGTTGTTTTTT.

This rearrangement joins TRBV4-2 to TRBJ1-4, with 10 bases matching TRBD1. Germline CDR1 and CDR2: LGHNA and YNFKEQ. The CDR3 has 15 amino acids. With 2 bases clipped from V and 7 bases from J, the junction kept 4 bases outside the gene matches. The CDR3 sequence is CASSQTGTGVEKLFF. CDR3 DNA: TGTGCCAGCAGCCAAACCGGGACAGGGGTTGAAAAACTGTTTTTT.

The chain is built from TRBV27 and TRBJ2-1; 7 bases map to TRBD2. The trim removed 6 bases at V and 2 bases at J, leaving 7 bases unmatched. This CDR3 contains 15 residues. Germline values: CDR1 MNHEY, CDR2 SMNVEV (reference sequence). The chain's CDR3 is CASSIGGSAYNEQFF. CDR3 DNA: TGTGCCAGCAGCATCGGGGGGTCTGCCTACAATGAGCAGTTCTTC.

The chain joins TRBV4-1 to TRBJ1-3; a weak D match, TRBD1 (6 bases). Looked up from germline, CDR1 is MGHRA and CDR2 is YSYEKL. The CDR3 runs to 15 residues. Trimming pared 3 bases from V and 3 bases from J, leaving 12 bases between. The CDR3 sequence: CASSQIAGDGNTIYF. The CDR3 coding sequence is TGCGCCAGCAGCCAGATTGCAGGGGATGGAAACACCATATATTTT.

This chain connects TRBV10-1 to TRBJ2-7; a weak D match, TRBD2 (6 bases). V was cut by 0 bases and J by 7 bases, with 16 bases left in between. Germline CDR1 WNHNN, CDR2 SYGVQD (reference sequence). This CDR3 spans 15 amino acids. For the CDR3, the DNA is TGCGCCAGCAGTGAGTCTGGAGGGAGAAAGGGGGAGCAGTACTTC. Translating gives CASSESGGRKGEQYF.

The rearrangement uses TRBV29-1 and TRBJ2-2, with 10 bases aligning to TRBD1. CDR3 length: 17 amino acids. After removal of 0 bases from V and 4 bases from J, the junction contained 8 bases not matched to a gene. Germline V lookup: CDR1 SQVTM, CDR2 ANQGSEA. The CDR3 region has the DNA TGCAGCGTTGAAGATCCGACAGGGGGCCGGGGCACCGGGGAGCTGTTTTTT. This translates into CSVEDPTGGRGTGELFF.

J is TRBJ2-3 and V is TRBV9; 8 nucleotides align to TRBD2. V gave up 3 bases and J gave up 2 bases; unmatched junction bases: 11. The CDR3 extends over 17 amino acids. Per the germline V gene, CDR1 is SGDLS and CDR2 is YYNGEE. CDR3 region: CASSATTLAAYTDTQYF. In DNA, the CDR3 is TGTGCCAGCAGCGCAACCACACTAGCGGCCTACACAGATACGCAGTATTTT.

This chain uses TRBV29-1 with TRBJ1-1, with D possibly matching TRBD1 (6 bases). From germline, CDR1 is SQVTM and CDR2 ANQGSEA. This CDR3 has 14 residues. V was pared by 6 bases and J by 0 bases, with 14 bases between. The CDR3 coding sequence is TGCAGCGTCAAAGGGGGGGGGATGAACACTGAAGCTTTCTTT. This sequence encodes CSVKGGGMNTEAFF.

The rearrangement links TRBV7-9 to TRBJ2-3; TRBD2 aligns across 11 bases. Germline CDR1 reads SEHNR; CDR2 reads FQNEAQ (reference sequence). The CDR3 loop spans 16 amino acids. The V and J ends lost 5 bases and 5 bases, in that order; junction bases with no gene match: 9. As DNA, the CDR3 is TGTGCCAGCAGCCAGCTTATCGGGACTAGCGGAGATACGCAGTATTTT. Translating gives CASSQLIGTSGDTQYF.

The genes are TRBV5-6 and TRBJ1-5; D may be TRBD1 (5 bases). The CDR3 is made up of 15 amino acids. V shed 2 bases and J shed 3 bases, with 12 bases lying between them. The germline V gene encodes CDR1 SGHDT and CDR2 YYEEEE. CDR3 sequence reads: CASSFGTIDNQPQHF. In DNA, the CDR3 is TGTGCCAGCAGCTTTGGGACTATTGACAATCAGCCCCAGCATTTT.

This clone was counted a single time. The identical CDR3 is also encoded by other nucleotide sequences in the sample. CDR3 bases: TGTGCCAGCAGCTTAGGGGGCGCGGATACGCAGTATTTT. This codes for CASSLGGADTQYF. The V and J genes are TRBV11-3 and TRBJ2-3; a possible D gene is TRBD1 (5 bases). CDR1 is SGHNT, CDR2 YENEEA, per germline. The V end lost 1 base, the J end lost 6 bases, and 8 bases lay between the germline ends. CDR3 length: 13 residues.

The V and J genes are TRBV9 and TRBJ2-1; weak D call: TRBD2 (5 bases). The CDR3 length is 15 residues. Looked up from germline, CDR1 is SGDLS and CDR2 is YYNGEE. Trimming removed 2 bases at V and 8 bases at J, with 17 bases between. The CDR3 DNA reads as TGTGCCAGCAGCGTTGGAGGCCGACGATCGGATGAGCAGTTCTTC. This codes for CASSVGGRRSDEQFF.

The rearrangement links TRBV7-6 to TRBJ1-3, with 7 bases matching TRBD1. Per the germline V gene, CDR1 is SGHVS and CDR2 is FNYEAQ. The CDR3 consists of 19 residues. V was clipped by 5 bases and J by 0 bases; unmatched bases: 16. CDR3 amino acids: CASSPIMTGRIGSGNTIYF. DNA of the CDR3: TGTGCCAGCAGCCCTATCATGACAGGGAGAATCGGCTCTGGAAACACCATATATTTT.

The chain carries TRBV30 and TRBJ1-5, with no clear D. Per the germline V gene, CDR1 is GTSNPN and CDR2 is SVGIG (reference sequence). The CDR3 sequence is 13 residues long. The V end was cut by 2 bases, the J end by 7 bases, with 12 bases between. The CDR3 nucleotides are TGTGCCTGGAGTAAGAGGGAAGAGCAGCCCCAGCATTTT. The encoded protein is CAWSKREEQPQHF.